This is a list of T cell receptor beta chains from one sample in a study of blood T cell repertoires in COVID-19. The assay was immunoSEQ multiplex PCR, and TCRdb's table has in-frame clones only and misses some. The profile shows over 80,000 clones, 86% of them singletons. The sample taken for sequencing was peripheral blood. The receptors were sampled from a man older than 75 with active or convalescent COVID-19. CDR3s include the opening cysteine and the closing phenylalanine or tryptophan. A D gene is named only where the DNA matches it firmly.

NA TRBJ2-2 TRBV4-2 CASSHVGEMNTGELFF
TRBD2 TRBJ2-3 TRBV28 CASKLAGPTDTQYF
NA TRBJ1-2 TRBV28 CASSFRGGGYTF
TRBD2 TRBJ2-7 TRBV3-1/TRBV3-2 CASSQGGSGYEQYF
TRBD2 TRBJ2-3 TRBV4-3 CASSQDGREGYTDTQYF
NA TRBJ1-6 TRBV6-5 CATQTDRNSPLHF
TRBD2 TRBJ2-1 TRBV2 CASSDTGGGYNEQFF
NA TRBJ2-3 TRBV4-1 CASSQDANGGGTDTQYF
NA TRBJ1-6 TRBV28 CASSFRGKVKNSPLHF
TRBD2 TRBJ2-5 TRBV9 CASSVRAGGYSETQYF
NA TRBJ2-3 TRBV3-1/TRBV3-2 CASSHTGHSTDTQYF
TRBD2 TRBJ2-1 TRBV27 CASSSTPLAGGPYNEQFF
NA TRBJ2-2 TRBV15 CATSRDRGASGELFF
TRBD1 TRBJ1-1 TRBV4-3 CASSQGTGVMNTEAFF
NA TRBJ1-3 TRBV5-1 CASSLGTSSGNTIYF
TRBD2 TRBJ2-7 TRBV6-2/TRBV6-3 CASSRGGRYEQYF
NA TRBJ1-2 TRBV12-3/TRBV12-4 CASSSFPLYTF
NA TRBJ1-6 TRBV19 CASRSGTSASSPLHF
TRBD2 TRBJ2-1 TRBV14 CASSQAQLADNEQFF
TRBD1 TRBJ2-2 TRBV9 CASSPGQGARLYTGELFF
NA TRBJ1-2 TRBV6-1 CASSEVREGNYGYTF
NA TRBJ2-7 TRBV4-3 CASSQASGYEQYF
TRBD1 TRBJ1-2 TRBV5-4 CASSLGQGGHGYTF
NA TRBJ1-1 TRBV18 CASSPPGQMNTEAFF
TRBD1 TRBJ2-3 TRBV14 CASSQDRGDTQYF
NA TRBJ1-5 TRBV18 CASSQGLDSNQPQHF
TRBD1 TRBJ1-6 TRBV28 CASSGGQGAGSPLHF
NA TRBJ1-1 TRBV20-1 CSASSGGNTEAFF
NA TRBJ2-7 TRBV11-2 CASSTPSREQYF
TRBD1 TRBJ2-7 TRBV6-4 CASSPDRGTYEQYF
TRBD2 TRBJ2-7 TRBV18 CASSPGLADYEQYF
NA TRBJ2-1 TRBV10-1 CASRNRVSSYNEQFF
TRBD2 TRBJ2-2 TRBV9 CASTGTGGTGELFF
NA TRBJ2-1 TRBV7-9 CASSPPGVHEQFF
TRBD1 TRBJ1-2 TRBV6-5 CASRRDREFGYTF
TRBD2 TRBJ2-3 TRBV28 CASSSPGTSLPYTQYF
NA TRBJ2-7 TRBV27 CASRTGTDYEQYF
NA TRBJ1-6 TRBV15 CATSRDSRQGIHSPLHF
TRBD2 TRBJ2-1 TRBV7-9 CASSFRTSGYNEQFF
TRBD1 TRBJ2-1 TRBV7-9 CASSRISTGASYNEQFF
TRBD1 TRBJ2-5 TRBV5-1 CASSPGTGEETQYF
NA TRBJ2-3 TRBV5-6 CASSVNENTQYF
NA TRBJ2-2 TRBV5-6 CASSLSGVNTGELFF
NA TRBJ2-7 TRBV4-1 CASSQAYQRGGEQYF
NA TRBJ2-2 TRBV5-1 CASSSSGYTGELFF
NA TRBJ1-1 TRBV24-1 CATSRSGGTEAFF